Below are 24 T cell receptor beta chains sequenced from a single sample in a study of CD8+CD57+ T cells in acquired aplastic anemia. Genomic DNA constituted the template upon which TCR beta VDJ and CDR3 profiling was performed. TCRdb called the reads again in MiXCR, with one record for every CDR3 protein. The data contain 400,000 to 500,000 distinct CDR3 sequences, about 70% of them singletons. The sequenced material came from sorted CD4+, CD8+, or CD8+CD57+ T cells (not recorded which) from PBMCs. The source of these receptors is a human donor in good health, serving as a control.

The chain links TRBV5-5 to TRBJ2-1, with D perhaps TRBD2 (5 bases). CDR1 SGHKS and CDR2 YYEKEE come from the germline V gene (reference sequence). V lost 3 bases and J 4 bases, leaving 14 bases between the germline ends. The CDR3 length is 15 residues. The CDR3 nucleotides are TGTGCCAGCAGCTCGACTACCCGGAAATACAATGAGCAGTTCTTC. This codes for CASSSTTRKYNEQFF.

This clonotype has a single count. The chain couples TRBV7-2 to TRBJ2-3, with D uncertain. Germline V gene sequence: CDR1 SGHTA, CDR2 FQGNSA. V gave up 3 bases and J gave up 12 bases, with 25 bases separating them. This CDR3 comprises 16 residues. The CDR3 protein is CASSFDHSYEQYFQYF. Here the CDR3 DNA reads TGTGCCAGCAGCTTCGACCACTCCTACGAGCAGTACTTCCAGTATTTT.

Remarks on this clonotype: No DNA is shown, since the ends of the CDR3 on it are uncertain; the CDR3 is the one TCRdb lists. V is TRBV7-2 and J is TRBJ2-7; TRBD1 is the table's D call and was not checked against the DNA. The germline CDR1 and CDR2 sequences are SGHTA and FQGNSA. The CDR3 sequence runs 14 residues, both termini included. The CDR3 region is CASSLPETQYFGPF.

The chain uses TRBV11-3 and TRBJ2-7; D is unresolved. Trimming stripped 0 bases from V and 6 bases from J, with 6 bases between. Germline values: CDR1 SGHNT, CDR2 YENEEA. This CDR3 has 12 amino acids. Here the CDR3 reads CASSLDPCEQYF. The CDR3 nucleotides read TGTGCCAGCAGCTTAGATCCCTGCGAGCAGTACTTC.

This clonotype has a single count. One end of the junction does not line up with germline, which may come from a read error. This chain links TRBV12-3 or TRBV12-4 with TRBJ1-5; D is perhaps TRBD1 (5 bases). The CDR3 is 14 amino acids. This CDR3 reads CASSGGRGNEPQHF. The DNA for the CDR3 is TGTGCCAGCAGTGGGGGACGGGGCAATGAGCCCCAGCATTTT.

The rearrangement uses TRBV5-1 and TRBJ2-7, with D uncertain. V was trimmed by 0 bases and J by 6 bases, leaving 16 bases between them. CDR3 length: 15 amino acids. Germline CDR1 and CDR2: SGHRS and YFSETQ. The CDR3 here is CASSLVLHQGTEQYF. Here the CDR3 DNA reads TGCGCCAGCAGCTTGGTGCTACACCAAGGAACCGAGCAGTACTTC.

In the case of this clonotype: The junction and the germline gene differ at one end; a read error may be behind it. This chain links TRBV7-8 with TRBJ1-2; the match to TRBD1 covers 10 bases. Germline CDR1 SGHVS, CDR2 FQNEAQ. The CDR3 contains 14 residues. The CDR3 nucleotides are TGTGCCAGCAGCCGGCCCGGGACAGGGGCTACGAGCAGTTTC. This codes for CASSRPGTGATSSF.

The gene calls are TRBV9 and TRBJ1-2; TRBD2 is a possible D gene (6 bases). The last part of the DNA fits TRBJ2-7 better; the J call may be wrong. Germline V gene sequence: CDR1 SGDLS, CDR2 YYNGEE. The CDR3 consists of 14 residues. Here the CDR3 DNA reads TGTGCCAGCAGCTTTGACAGACTAGGCTACGAGCAGTACTTC. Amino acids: CASSFDRLGYEQYF.

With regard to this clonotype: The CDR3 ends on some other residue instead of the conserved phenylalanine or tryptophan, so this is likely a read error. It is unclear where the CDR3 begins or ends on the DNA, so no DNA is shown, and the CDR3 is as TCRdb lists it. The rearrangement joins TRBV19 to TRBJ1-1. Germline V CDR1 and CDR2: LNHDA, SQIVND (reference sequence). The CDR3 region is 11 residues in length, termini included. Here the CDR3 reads CATLEVGEAYL.

The CDR3 reads CASSGVGGGPRTGELFF. The CDR3 DNA follows: TGTGCCAGCAGTGGGGTGGGGGGGGGGCCCAGGACCGGGGAGCTGTTTTTT. The rearrangement uses TRBV2 and TRBJ2-2; D might be TRBD2 (7 bases). CDR1 and CDR2 (germline): SNHLY, FYNNEI. The CDR3 runs 17 residues. The V gene lost 4 bases and the J gene lost 5 bases, with 20 bases spanning the gap.

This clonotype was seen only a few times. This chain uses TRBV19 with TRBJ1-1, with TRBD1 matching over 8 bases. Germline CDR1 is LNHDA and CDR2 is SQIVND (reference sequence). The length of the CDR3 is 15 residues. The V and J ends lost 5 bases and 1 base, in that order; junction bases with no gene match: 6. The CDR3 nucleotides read TGTGCCAGTAGTTTTCCCGGGACAGGGAACACTGAAGCTTTCTTT. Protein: CASSFPGTGNTEAFF.

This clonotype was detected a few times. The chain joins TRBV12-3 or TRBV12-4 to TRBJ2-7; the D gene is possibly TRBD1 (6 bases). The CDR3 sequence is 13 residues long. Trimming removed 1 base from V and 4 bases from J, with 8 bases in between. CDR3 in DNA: TGTGCCAGCAGTTTAGGGACAGTGTACGAGCAGTACTTC. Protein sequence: CASSLGTVYEQYF.

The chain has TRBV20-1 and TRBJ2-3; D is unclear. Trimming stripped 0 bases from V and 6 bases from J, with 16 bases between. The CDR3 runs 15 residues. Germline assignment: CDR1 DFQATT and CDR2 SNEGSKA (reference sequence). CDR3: CSARDLGTSKDTQYF. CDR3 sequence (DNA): TGCAGTGCTAGAGATCTAGGTACTTCTAAGGATACGCAGTATTTT.

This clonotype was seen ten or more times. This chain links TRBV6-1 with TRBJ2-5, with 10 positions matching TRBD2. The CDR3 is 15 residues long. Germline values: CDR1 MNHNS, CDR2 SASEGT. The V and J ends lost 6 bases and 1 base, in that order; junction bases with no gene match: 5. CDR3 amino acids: CASRGTSGAQETQYF. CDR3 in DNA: TGTGCCAGCAGGGGAACTAGCGGGGCCCAAGAGACCCAGTACTTC.

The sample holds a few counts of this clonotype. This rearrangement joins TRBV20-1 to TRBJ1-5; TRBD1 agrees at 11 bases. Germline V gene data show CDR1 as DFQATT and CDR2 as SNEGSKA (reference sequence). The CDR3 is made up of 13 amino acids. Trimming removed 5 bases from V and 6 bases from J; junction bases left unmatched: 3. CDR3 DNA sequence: TGCAGTGCTGGGGGGACAGGGGGTCAGCCCCAGCATTTT. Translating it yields CSAGGTGGQPQHF.

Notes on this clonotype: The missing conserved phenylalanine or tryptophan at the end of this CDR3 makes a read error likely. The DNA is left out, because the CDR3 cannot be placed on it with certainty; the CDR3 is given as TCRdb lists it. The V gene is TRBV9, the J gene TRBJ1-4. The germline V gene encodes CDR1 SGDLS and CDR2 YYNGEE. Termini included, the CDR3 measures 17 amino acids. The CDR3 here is CASSVTVHPLHNTIDTT.

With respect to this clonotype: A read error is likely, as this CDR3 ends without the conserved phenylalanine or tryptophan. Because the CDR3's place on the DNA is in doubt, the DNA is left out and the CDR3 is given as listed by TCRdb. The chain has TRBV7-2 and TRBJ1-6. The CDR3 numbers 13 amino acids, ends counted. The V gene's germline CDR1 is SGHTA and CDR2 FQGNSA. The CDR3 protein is CASARNGLSNEKL.

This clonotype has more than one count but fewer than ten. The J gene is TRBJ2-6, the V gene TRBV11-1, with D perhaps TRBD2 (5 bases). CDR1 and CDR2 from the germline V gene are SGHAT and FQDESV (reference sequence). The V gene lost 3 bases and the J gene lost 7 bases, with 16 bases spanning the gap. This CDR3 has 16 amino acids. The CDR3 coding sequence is TGTGCCAGCAGCTTGGTGGACTCCCGACGAGCCAACGTCCTGACTTTC. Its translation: CASSLVDSRRANVLTF. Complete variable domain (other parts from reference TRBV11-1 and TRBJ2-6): EAEVAQSPRYKITEKSQAVAFWCDPISGHATLYWYRQILGQGPELLVQFQDESVVDDSQLPKDRFSAERLKGVDSTLKIQPAELGDSAMYLCASSLVDSRRANVLTFGAGSRLTVL.

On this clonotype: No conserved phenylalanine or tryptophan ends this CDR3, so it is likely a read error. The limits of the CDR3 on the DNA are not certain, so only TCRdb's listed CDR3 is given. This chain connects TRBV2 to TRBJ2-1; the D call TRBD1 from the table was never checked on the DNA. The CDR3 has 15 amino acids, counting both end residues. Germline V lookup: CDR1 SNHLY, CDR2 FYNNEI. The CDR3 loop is CASTERGRVPVEHLL.

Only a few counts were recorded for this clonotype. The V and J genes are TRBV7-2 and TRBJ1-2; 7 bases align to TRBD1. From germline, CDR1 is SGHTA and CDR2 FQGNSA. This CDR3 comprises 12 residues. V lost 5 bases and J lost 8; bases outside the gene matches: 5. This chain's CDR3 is CASSGQGEGYTF. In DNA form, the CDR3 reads TGTGCCAGCAGCGGGCAGGGGGAGGGCTACACCTTC.

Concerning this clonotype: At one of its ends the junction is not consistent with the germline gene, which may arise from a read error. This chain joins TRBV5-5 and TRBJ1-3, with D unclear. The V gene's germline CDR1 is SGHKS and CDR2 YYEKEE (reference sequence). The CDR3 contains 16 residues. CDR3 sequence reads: CASSLDPPDSGNTIYF. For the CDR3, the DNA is TGCGCCAGCAGCCTCGATCCACCCGACTCTGGAAACACCATATATTTT.

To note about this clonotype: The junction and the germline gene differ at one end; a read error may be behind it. The CDR3 sequence is CASSEGPSGTGELYF. As DNA, the CDR3 is TGTGCCAGCAGTGAGGGACCGTCGGGCACCGGGGAGCTGTACTTC. The V call is TRBV2, the J call TRBJ2-7, with D perhaps matching TRBD1 or TRBD2 (5 bases each). This CDR3 is built from 15 residues. The germline V gene has CDR1 SNHLY and CDR2 FYNNEI.

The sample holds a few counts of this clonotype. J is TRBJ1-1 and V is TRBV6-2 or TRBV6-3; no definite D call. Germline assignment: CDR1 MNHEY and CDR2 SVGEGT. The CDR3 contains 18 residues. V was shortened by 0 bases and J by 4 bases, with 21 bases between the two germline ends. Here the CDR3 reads CASSYSAEARSWGTEAFF. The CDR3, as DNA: TGTGCCAGCAGTTACTCAGCGGAGGCCAGGTCCTGGGGCACTGAAGCTTTCTTT.

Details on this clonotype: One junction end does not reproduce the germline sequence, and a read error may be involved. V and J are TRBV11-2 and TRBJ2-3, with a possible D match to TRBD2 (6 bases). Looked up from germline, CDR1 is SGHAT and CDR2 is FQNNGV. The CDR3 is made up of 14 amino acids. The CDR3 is CASSPARGTDTQYF. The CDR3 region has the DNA TGCGCCAGCAGCCCCGCCCGGGGGACAGATACGCAGTATTTT.